This T cell receptor (beta chain) was captured by sequencing in a study of cytomegalovirus exposure and HLA in healthy donors. Study-wide results and caveats: The productive fraction for most TCR beta V segments was about 87% or about 30% in an earlier analysis. Most TCR sequences were rare, but some public TCRs occurred in many donors. Of the V segments, some could not be distinguished, including TRBV6-2 and TRBV6-3, and were excluded.

As concerns this clone: Antigen: not known.

PCR primers comprised 60 Vbeta and 13 Jbeta primers. Sequencing used immunoSEQ multiplex PCR; TCRdb keeps in-frame clones, though not all of them. The profile shows 100,000 to 150,000 clones, over 60% of them singletons. The germline V gene encodes CDR1 SGHRS and CDR2 YFSETQ. The CDR3 extends over 13 amino acids. V was clipped by 2 bases and J by 5 bases, with 10 bases between them. The origin of this receptor is a woman aged 55-75 years in good health and CMV-seropositive. The sequenced material came from PBMCs. This chain connects TRBV5-1 to TRBJ1-1, with unresolved D. CDR3 coding DNA: TGCGCCAGCAGCTTAGGGAGAAGGACTGAAGCTTTCTTT. Translation: CASSLGRRTEAFF.